This T cell receptor (beta chain) was profiled in a study of blood T cell repertoires in COVID-19. In the study overall: Sites across the United States, Italy and Spain contributed samples from acute and convalescent COVID-19. The analysed material was cDNA or gDNA that came from T cells, B-cell-depleted T cells, or PBMCs.

Germline assignment: CDR1 MNHEY and CDR2 SVGAGI. V shed 6 bases and J 1 base; nucleotides not matched to a gene: 9. The CDR3 covers 16 residues. Participants came from fewer than 25 US areas, aged about 18 to 89 years. The protocol was immunoSEQ multiplex PCR, while the TCRdb copy is restricted to in-frame clones and leaves out a portion. The data contain some 170,000 clones, approximately 78% of them singletons. The sample comprised PBMCs or T cells enriched from blood (not recorded which). This clonotype originated in a woman aged 50 to 65 who had recovered from COVID-19. V and J are TRBV6-5 and TRBJ2-3; 8 nucleotides align to TRBD1. CDR3 sequence: CASRYQGARGTDTQYF. The CDR3 nucleotides read TGTGCCAGCAGGTACCAGGGGGCGCGGGGCACAGATACGCAGTATTTT.